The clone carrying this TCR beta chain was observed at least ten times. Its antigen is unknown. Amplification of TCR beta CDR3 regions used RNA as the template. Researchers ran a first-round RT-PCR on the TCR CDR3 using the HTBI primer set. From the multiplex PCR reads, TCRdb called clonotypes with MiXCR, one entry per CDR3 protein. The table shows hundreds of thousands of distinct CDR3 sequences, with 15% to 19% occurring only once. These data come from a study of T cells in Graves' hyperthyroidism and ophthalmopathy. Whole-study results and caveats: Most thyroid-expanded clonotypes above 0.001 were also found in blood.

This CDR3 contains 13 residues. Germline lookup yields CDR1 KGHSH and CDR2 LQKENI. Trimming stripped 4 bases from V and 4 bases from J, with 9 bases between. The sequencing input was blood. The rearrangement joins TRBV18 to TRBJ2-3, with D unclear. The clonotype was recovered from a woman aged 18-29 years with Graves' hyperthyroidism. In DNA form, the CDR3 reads TGTGCCAGCTCACTCCTTGTCTCAGATACGCAGTATTTT. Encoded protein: CASSLLVSDTQYF.